This TCR beta chain came from a study of blood T cells in healthy people across ages. This clonotype was seen a few times. Its antigen is currently unknown. A second PCR, run for about 7 to 12 cycles, used a sample-barcoded 5' primer plus a J-beta primer mix. Each cDNA was tagged by a template-switch adaptor containing 12 random nucleotides. In TCRdb, the 5' RACE reads were re-called with MiXCR into one record per CDR3 protein. Here the sample spans 1.5 million to 2 million distinct CDR3 sequences, 25% to 30% being singletons. Study-level findings and limits: Compared with aged donors, long-lived donors showed fewer expanded clones, suggesting selection. Per-million-T-cell TCR beta diversity fell roughly linearly with age.

This CDR3 comprises 12 residues. The germline V gene has CDR1 GTSNPN and CDR2 SVGIG (reference sequence). Unmatched junction bases numbered 2, after V lost 7 bases and J lost 7 bases. J is TRBJ2-1 and V is TRBV30; 12 nucleotides align to TRBD2. The origin of this receptor is a woman in her 30s in good health. The material sequenced was blood. The DNA of the CDR3 is TGTGCCTACGGACTAGCGGGAAATGAGCAGTTCTTC. Protein sequence: CAYGLAGNEQFF.